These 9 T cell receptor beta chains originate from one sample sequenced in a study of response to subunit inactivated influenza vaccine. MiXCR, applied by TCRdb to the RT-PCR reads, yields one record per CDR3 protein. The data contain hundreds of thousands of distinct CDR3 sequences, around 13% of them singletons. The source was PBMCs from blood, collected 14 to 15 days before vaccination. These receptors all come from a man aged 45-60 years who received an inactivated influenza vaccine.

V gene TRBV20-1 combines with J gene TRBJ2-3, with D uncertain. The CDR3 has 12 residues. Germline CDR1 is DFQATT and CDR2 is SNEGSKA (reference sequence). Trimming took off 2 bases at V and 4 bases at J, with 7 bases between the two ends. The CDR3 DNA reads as TGCAGTGCTAGATCCCGGCCAGATACGCAGTATTTT. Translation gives CSARSRPDTQYF.

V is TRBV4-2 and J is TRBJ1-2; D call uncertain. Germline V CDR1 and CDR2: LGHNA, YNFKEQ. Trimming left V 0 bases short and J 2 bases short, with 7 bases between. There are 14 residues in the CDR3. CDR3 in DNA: TGTGCCAGCAGCCAAGAGTACATCAACTATGGCTACACCTTC. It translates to CASSQEYINYGYTF.

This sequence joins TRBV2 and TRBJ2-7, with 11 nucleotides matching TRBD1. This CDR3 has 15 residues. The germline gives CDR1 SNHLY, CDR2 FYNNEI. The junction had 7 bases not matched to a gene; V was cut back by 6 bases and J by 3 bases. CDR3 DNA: TGTGCCAGCAGGACCGGGACAGGGGGGGTCTACGAGCAGTACTTC. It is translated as CASRTGTGGVYEQYF.

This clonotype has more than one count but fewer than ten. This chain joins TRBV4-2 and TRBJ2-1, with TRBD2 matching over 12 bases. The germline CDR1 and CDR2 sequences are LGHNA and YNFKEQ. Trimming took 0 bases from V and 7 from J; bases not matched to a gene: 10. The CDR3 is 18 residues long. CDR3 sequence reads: CASSQDLLAGGPWNEQFF. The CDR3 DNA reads TGTGCCAGCAGCCAAGATCTTCTAGCGGGAGGGCCTTGGAATGAGCAGTTCTTC.

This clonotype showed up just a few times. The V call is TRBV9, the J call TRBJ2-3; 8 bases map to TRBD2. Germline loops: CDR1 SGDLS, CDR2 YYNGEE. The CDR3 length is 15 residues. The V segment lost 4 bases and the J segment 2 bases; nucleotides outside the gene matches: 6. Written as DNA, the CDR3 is TGTGCCAGCAGCACTTCGGGGGGGTTCACAGATACGCAGTATTTT. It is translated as CASSTSGGFTDTQYF.

This CDR3 reads CASGLVGAYNEQFF. DNA of the CDR3: TGTGCTAGTGGTTTGGTTGGAGCCTACAATGAGCAGTTCTTC. The chain carries TRBV12-5 and TRBJ2-1; D unclear. The CDR3 consists of 14 residues. Germline loops: CDR1 LGHNT, CDR2 FRNRAP. Between the trimmed V and J ends, which lost 0 bases and 2 bases, there was a span of 5 bases.

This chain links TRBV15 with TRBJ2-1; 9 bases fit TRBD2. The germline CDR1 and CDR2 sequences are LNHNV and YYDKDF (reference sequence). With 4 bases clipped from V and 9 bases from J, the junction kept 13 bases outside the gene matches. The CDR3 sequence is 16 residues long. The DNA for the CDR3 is TGTGCCACCAGCAAGATAGCGGGGGCGGGTAGTATTGAGCAGTTCTTC. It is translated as CATSKIAGAGSIEQFF.

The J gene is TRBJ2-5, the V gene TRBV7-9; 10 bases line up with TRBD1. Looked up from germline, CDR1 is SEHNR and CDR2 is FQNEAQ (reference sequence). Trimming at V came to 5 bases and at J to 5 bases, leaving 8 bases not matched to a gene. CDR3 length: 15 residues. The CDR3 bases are TGTGCCAGCAGCCCACGGGACAGGGGATGGGAGACCCAGTACTTC. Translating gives CASSPRDRGWETQYF.

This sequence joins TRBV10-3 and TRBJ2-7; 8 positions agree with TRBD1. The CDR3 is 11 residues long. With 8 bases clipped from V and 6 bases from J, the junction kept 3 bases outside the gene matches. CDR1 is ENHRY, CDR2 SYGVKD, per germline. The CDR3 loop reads CAILTGGEQYF. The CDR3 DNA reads TGTGCCATCCTTACAGGGGGCGAGCAGTACTTC.